What follows are 2 T cell receptor beta chains derived from one specimen sequenced in a study of T cell repertoires in aging, cancer and after chemotherapy. Peripheral blood genomic DNA, not sorted cells or RNA, was the template. A mixed TRB-A/B primer pool amplified rearranged TRB by multiplex touch-down PCR. Each CDR3 protein gets one entry after TCRdb re-called the multiplex PCR reads with MiXCR. The table includes 3,700 or so distinct CDR3 sequences, around 30% detected once. Sequenced input: blood. Receptors originate from a human donor with a solid tumor.

Relative to its sample, this clonotype is medium-sized. The CDR3, as DNA: TGTGCCAGCAGCTTGGATGAGAATACGCAGTATTTT. Translating gives CASSLDENTQYF. The chain has TRBV5-4 and TRBJ2-3; no reliable D call. Looked up from germline, CDR1 is SGHNT and CDR2 is YYREEE (reference sequence). V lost 0 bases and J lost 7, with 6 bases in between. CDR3 length equals 12 residues.

This clonotype is labeled medium-sized (0.01 to 0.1%). This chain links TRBV6-5 with TRBJ2-5; no firm D call. Per the germline V gene, CDR1 is MNHEY and CDR2 is SVGAGI. The CDR3 is 13 residues long. The ends were cut back, 4 bases at V and 1 base at J, with 7 bases in the middle. CDR3 loop: CASSWPGQETQYF. CDR3 nucleotide sequence: TGTGCCAGCAGTTGGCCGGGCCAAGAGACCCAGTACTTC.